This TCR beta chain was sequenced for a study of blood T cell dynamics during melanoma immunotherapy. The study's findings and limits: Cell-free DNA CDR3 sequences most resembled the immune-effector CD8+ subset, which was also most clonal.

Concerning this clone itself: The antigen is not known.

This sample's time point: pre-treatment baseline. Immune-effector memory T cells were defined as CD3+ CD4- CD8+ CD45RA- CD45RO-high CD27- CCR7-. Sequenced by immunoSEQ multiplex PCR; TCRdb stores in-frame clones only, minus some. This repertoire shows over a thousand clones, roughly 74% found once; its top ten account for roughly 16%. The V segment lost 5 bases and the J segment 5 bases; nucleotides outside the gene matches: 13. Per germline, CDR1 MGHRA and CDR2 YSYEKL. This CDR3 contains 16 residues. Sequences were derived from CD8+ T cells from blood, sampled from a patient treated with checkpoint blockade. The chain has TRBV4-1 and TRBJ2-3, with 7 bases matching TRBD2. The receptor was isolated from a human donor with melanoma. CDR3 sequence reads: CASSSRTGGAEDTQYF. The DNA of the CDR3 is TGCGCCAGCAGCAGTCGGACGGGAGGAGCCGAAGATACGCAGTATTTT.